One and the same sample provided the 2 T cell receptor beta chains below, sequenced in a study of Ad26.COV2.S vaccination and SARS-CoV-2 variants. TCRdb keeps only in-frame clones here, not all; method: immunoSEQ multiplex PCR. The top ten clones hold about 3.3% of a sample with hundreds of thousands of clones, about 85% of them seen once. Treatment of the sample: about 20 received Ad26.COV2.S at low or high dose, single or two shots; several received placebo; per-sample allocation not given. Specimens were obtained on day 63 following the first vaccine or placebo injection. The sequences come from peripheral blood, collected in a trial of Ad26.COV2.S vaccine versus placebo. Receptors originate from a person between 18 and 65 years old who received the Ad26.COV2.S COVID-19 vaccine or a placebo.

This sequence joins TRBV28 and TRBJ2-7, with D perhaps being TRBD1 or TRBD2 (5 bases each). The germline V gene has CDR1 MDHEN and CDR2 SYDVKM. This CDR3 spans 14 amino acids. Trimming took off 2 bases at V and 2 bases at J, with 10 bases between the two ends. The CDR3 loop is CASSLTGPAYEQYF. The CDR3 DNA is TGTGCCAGCAGTTTAACGGGGCCTGCCTACGAGCAGTACTTC.

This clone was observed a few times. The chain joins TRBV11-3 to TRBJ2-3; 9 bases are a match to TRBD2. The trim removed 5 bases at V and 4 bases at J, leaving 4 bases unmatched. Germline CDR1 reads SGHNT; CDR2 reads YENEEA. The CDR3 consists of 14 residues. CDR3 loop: CASSTGLAADTQYF. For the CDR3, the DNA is TGTGCCAGCAGCACGGGACTAGCCGCAGATACGCAGTATTTT.